A single sample is the source of the 20 T cell receptor beta chains below, sequenced in a study of T cells in Graves' hyperthyroidism and ophthalmopathy. What was amplified from RNA transcripts were TCR beta CDR3 regions. The TCR CDR3 first-round RT-PCR relied on the HTBI primer set. TCRdb reprocessed the multiplex PCR reads with MiXCR, giving one entry per CDR3 protein. The data contain around 500,000 distinct CDR3 sequences, around 14% of them singletons. Sequenced material: blood. The receptors come from a woman in her late teens or twenties with Graves' hyperthyroidism.

This clonotype occurred many times. The V and J genes are TRBV19 and TRBJ1-5, with 7 bases aligning to TRBD1. This CDR3 region has 15 residues. J gave up 2 bases and V 3 bases, and 4 bases lay outside the gene matches. Germline CDR1 reads LNHDA; CDR2 reads SQIVND (reference sequence). The CDR3 is CASSINRGGNQPQHF. In DNA, the CDR3 is TGTGCCAGTAGTATTAACAGGGGTGGCAATCAGCCCCAGCATTTT.

By share, this clonotype ranks as medium-sized (0.01 to 0.1%). The rearrangement joins TRBV30 to TRBJ1-6; a weak D match, TRBD1 (6 bases). This CDR3 spans 14 amino acids. The V gene's germline CDR1 is GTSNPN and CDR2 SVGIG (reference sequence). Trimming removed 3 bases at V and 9 bases at J, with 15 bases between. The CDR3: CAWRQQGIASPLHF. CDR3 nucleotide sequence: TGTGCCTGGAGGCAACAGGGCATAGCTTCACCCCTCCACTTT.

This clonotype was detected a few times. As DNA, the CDR3 is TGTGCCAGCAGTACGCTACAGGGGAATCAGCCCCAGCATTTT. It is translated as CASSTLQGNQPQHF. The chain links TRBV2 to TRBJ1-5; 7 positions match TRBD1. The trim removed 5 bases at V and 4 bases at J, leaving 5 bases unmatched. Per germline, CDR1 SNHLY and CDR2 FYNNEI. The CDR3 runs 14 residues.

This clonotype has a count of ten or more. The chain has TRBV9 and TRBJ1-1, with D possibly being TRBD1 (5 bases). Germline loops: CDR1 SGDLS, CDR2 YYNGEE. V was shortened by 3 bases and J by 8 bases, with 20 bases between the two germline ends. This CDR3 is built from 15 residues. For the CDR3, the DNA is TGTGCCAGCAGCGGTGAGGGGTCCCGGGTTGGAGAAGCTTTCTTT. It yields the protein CASSGEGSRVGEAFF.

This clonotype was observed many times. V and J are TRBV11-2 and TRBJ2-1; perhaps TRBD1 as D (6 bases). The CDR3 runs to 15 residues. Trimming took 3 bases from V and 3 from J, leaving 12 bases between them. Germline CDR1 reads SGHAT; CDR2 reads FQNNGV. DNA for the CDR3: TGTGCCAGCAGCTTTTCAGGGGCAGACTACAATGAGCAGTTCTTC. It encodes CASSFSGADYNEQFF. Variable domain in full (rest from reference TRBV11-2 and TRBJ2-1): EAGVAQSPRYKIIEKRQSVAFWCNPISGHATLYWYQQILGQGPKLLIQFQNNGVVDDSQLPKDRFSAERLKGVDSTLKIQPAKLEDSAVYLCASSFSGADYNEQFFGPGTRLTVL.

The gene calls are TRBV5-1 and TRBJ2-3; possibly TRBD1 or TRBD2 for D (5 bases each). CDR3 length: 18 amino acids. V lost 4 bases to trimming and J lost 2 bases, with 23 bases between them. Germline CDR1 reads SGHRS; CDR2 reads YFSETQ. CDR3 residues: CASSPIGQGSDYTDTQYF. Written as DNA, the CDR3 is TGCGCCAGCAGCCCCATAGGGCAGGGCTCAGACTACACAGATACGCAGTATTTT.

This clonotype was recorded at least ten times. The V and J genes are TRBV25-1 and TRBJ1-5; tentative D call: TRBD1 (6 bases). Per germline, CDR1 MGHDK and CDR2 SYGVNS. V lost 0 bases to trimming and J lost 0 bases, with 33 bases between them. This CDR3 spans 24 amino acids. The CDR3 coding sequence is TGTGCCAGCAGTGAATATCCGTCACCCTTCACGGGGACTCCACAGGGCTATAGCAATCAGCCCCAGCATTTT. Encoded protein: CASSEYPSPFTGTPQGYSNQPQHF.

This clonotype was recorded at least ten times. The rearrangement links TRBV19 to TRBJ1-1; unclear D gene. The CDR3 has 12 residues. CDR1 is LNHDA, CDR2 SQIVND, per germline (reference sequence). The ends were cut back, 6 bases at V and 7 bases at J, with 12 bases in the middle. This CDR3 reads CASRNGRSEAFF. The CDR3 DNA is TGTGCCAGTAGAAACGGACGGAGTGAAGCTTTCTTT.

About this clonotype itself: A much larger clonotype is one base distant, so this may be a read error. This sequence joins TRBV12-3 or TRBV12-4 and TRBJ2-7; 12 positions match TRBD2. Germline trimming cut 5 bases from V and 2 bases from J; bases unmatched to any gene: 4. The CDR3 extends over 15 amino acids. CDR3 bases: TGTGCCAGCAGTGGGGGACTAGCGGGTACCTACGAGCAGTACTTC. It encodes CASSGGLAGTYEQYF.

In this sample, this clonotype turned up a few times. V usage is TRBV7-9 and J usage is TRBJ1-5, with D possibly TRBD1 on 6 matching bases. V lost 5 bases to trimming and J lost 7 bases, with 18 bases between them. The V gene's germline CDR1 is SEHNR and CDR2 FQNEAQ (reference sequence). The CDR3 loop spans 15 amino acids. As DNA, the CDR3 is TGTGCCAGCAGCGACCGGGACAAGGCCCCCCAGCCCCAGCATTTT. It codes for CASSDRDKAPQPQHF.

The chain uses TRBV19 and TRBJ2-2; D call uncertain. The CDR3 sequence is 16 residues long. Between the trimmed V and J ends, which lost 1 base and 1 base, there was a span of 10 bases. Germline lookup yields CDR1 LNHDA and CDR2 SQIVND (reference sequence). CDR3 amino acids: CASSIARALNTGELFF. The CDR3 nucleotides read TGTGCCAGTAGTATAGCCCGGGCCCTGAACACCGGGGAGCTGTTTTTT.

This clonotype has just a few counts. The chain carries TRBV3-1 and TRBJ2-1, with D possibly being TRBD2 (6 bases). Trimming took 4 bases from V and 12 from J, leaving 25 bases between them. This CDR3 contains 16 residues. Germline V CDR1 and CDR2: LGHDT, YNNKEL (reference sequence). The DNA of the CDR3 is TGTGCCAGCAGCCTCCGCCCGACTAGAGAGAGACCTGGGCAGTTCTTC. This gives the protein CASSLRPTRERPGQFF.

This clonotype turned up a few times. V is TRBV19 and J is TRBJ2-7; no clear D. CDR1 and CDR2 (germline): LNHDA, SQIVND (reference sequence). V was shortened by 3 bases and J by 4 bases, with 10 bases between the two germline ends. This CDR3 is built from 13 residues. The CDR3 DNA follows: TGTGCCAGTAGTATCTTCTGGGCGTACGAGCAGTACGTC. Amino acids: CASSIFWAYEQYV.

This clonotype was found many times. V usage is TRBV7-3 and J usage is TRBJ2-5; maybe TRBD2 (6 bases). Trimming shortened V by 0 bases and J by 4 bases, and 6 bases separated the two germline ends. The CDR3 runs 13 residues. CDR1 is SGHTA, CDR2 FQGTGA, per germline. The CDR3 DNA is TGTGCCAGCAGCTTAACAGCGGGAGAGACCCAGTACTTC. This sequence encodes CASSLTAGETQYF.

This chain joins TRBV30 and TRBJ2-3, with D maybe TRBD2 (6 bases). Germline V CDR1 and CDR2: GTSNPN, SVGIG (reference sequence). V dropped 7 bases and J dropped 3 bases, with 17 bases sitting between them. This CDR3 region has 14 residues. The CDR3 is CASVAATTTDTQYF. CDR3 in DNA: TGTGCCTCGGTAGCGGCAACTACGACAGATACGCAGTATTTT.

Turning to this clonotype: This may be a read error, as it is one base from a much larger clone. This chain links TRBV30 with TRBJ2-1, with 9 bases matching TRBD2. V lost 4 bases, J lost 0 bases, and 1 base stayed unmatched. The V gene's germline CDR1 is GTSNPN and CDR2 SVGIG (reference sequence). The CDR3 covers 14 residues. In DNA, the CDR3 is TGTGCCTGGACTAGCGGGAACTCCTACAATGAGCAGTTCTTC. Its protein product is CAWTSGNSYNEQFF. Filled out from reference TRBV30 and TRBJ2-1, the complete variable domain reads SQTIHQWPATLVQPVGSPLSLECTVEGTSNPNLYWYRQAAGRGLQLLFYSVGIGQISSEVPQNLSASRPQDRQFILSSKKLLLSDSGFYLCAWTSGNSYNEQFFGPGTRLTVL.

In this sample, this clonotype turned up many times. The CDR3 DNA reads as TGTGCCAGCAGCCAACTACTAGCGGGCTACAACACAGATACGCAGTATTTT. Translating it yields CASSQLLAGYNTDTQYF. This sequence joins TRBV14 and TRBJ2-3, with TRBD2 matching over 9 bases. The V and J ends lost 2 bases and 2 bases, in that order; junction bases with no gene match: 8. This CDR3 has 17 amino acids. The V gene's germline CDR1 is SGHDN and CDR2 FVKESK.

In this sample, this clonotype turned up many times. The rearrangement joins TRBV5-5 to TRBJ2-3, with D perhaps TRBD2 (6 bases). Germline CDR1 reads SGHKS; CDR2 reads YYEKEE (reference sequence). This CDR3 is 16 amino acids long. V gave up 4 bases and J gave up 2 bases, with 17 bases separating them. This CDR3 is CASSDYRASATDTQYF. The CDR3 DNA sequence: TGTGCCAGCAGCGACTACCGAGCTAGCGCCACAGATACGCAGTATTTT.

The table lists this clonotype with many counts. The genes are TRBV2 and TRBJ1-5; D gene uncertain. The CDR3 loop spans 15 amino acids. V was pared by 8 bases and J by 7 bases, with 21 bases between. Germline-derived CDR1 and CDR2 are SNHLY and FYNNEI. CDR3 in amino acids: CASVKGQASGQPQHF. The CDR3 region has the DNA TGTGCCAGCGTTAAAGGGCAGGCGAGCGGGCAGCCCCAGCATTTT. The complete variable domain, with remaining parts taken from reference TRBV2 and TRBJ1-5, reads EPEVTQTPSHQVTQMGQEVILRCVPISNHLYFYWYRQILGQKVEFLVSFYNNEISEKSEIFDDQFSVERPDGSNFTLKIRSTKLEDSAMYFCASVKGQASGQPQHFGDGTRLSIL.

This clonotype showed up many times. The chain carries TRBV7-3 and TRBJ2-3, with TRBD2 matching 9 bases. This CDR3 is built from 16 residues. Germline trimming cut 5 bases from V and 6 bases from J; bases unmatched to any gene: 12. Germline CDR1 and CDR2: SGHTA and FQGTGA. CDR3 residues: CASSPPGSGRGDTQYF. Here the CDR3 DNA reads TGTGCCAGCAGCCCCCCGGGTAGCGGGAGAGGGGATACGCAGTATTTT.